This TCR beta chain was captured in a study of cytomegalovirus exposure and HLA in healthy donors. Study-wide points: Per published accounts, TCR beta sequences correctly predicted the HLA-A and HLA-B alleles of most subjects. TCR beta chains numbering approximately 150 were designated cytomegalovirus-associated.

The PCR had 60 Vbeta and 13 Jbeta primers. TCRdb's copy holds only in-frame clones and misses some; the assay was immunoSEQ multiplex PCR. The repertoire holds around 150,000 clones, roughly 87% seen once, with about 5.6% in the top ten. For this clone: Its antigen is as yet unknown.

The sequence was collected from a man aged 25 to 40 in good health and CMV-seropositive. The sample comprised PBMCs.

The CDR3 region has the DNA TGCGCCAGCAGCTTAGTCGGGGGAAGCTCCTACGAGCAGTACTTC. This encodes CASSLVGGSSYEQYF. This chain uses TRBV5-1 with TRBJ2-7, with a tentative D call TRBD2 (6 bases). The germline CDR1 and CDR2 sequences are SGHRS and YFSETQ. Trimming removed 2 bases from V and 0 bases from J, with 12 bases in between. The CDR3 has 15 amino acids.